The 14 T cell receptor beta chains below were found in one sample sequenced in a study of T cell repertoires in cytomegalovirus infection. No antigen is known for these receptors. TCRdb reprocessed the reads with MiXCR, giving one entry per CDR3 protein. Of a few hundred thousand distinct CDR3 sequences listed, around 20% are singletons. This sample comprised cultured PBMCs, obtained from culture after CMV antigen stimulation. These receptors originate from a human donor in good health (CMV status not recorded). Some clones in this sample may be carry-over from other donors' samples.

Ten or more counts support this clonotype. CDR3 loop: CASSPRGASEAFF. The CDR3 DNA reads as TGTGCCAGCAGCCCGCGAGGGGCCTCTGAAGCTTTCTTT. The chain combines TRBV7-2 with TRBJ1-1; weak D call: TRBD1 (5 bases). The CDR3 contains 13 residues. The germline CDR1 and CDR2 sequences are SGHTA and FQGNSA. V lost 5 bases, J lost 6 bases, and 13 bases lay in between.

The chain links TRBV15 to TRBJ2-7; D gene ambiguous. Trimming removed 3 bases from V and 4 bases from J, with 7 bases in between. The CDR3 totals 12 residues. Germline CDR1 and CDR2: LNHNV and YYDKDF (reference sequence). The DNA of the CDR3 is TGTGCCACCAGCAGTGATTTTTACGAGCAGTACGTC. Translating gives CATSSDFYEQYV.

The rearrangement uses TRBV12-3 or TRBV12-4 and TRBJ1-4; 9 bases align to TRBD1. The ends lost 3 bases at V and 3 bases at J; junction bases unmatched: 8. This CDR3 is built from 17 residues. DNA of the CDR3: TGTGCCAGCAGTTTTGGGACAGGGAGGTTGGCTAATGAAAAACTGTTTTTT. It codes for CASSFGTGRLANEKLFF.

This clonotype was counted ten times or more. The chain links TRBV6-2 or TRBV6-3 to TRBJ2-3; 11 nucleotides align to TRBD2. V shed 6 bases and J 6 bases; nucleotides not matched to a gene: 5. CDR1 is MNHEY and CDR2 is SVGEGT in the germline V gene. The CDR3 is made up of 14 amino acids. In DNA, the CDR3 is TGTGCCAGCAGCCTAGCGGGAGGACTGGATACGCAGTATTTT. Its translation is CASSLAGGLDTQYF.

V usage is TRBV4-3 and J usage is TRBJ1-1, with D uncertain. Germline CDR1 and CDR2: LGHNA and YSLEER. The CDR3 spans 14 residues. Trimming pared 0 bases from V and 7 bases from J, leaving 12 bases between. The CDR3 nucleotides are TGCGCCAGCAGCCAAGATAGTCAGTCGGTTGAAGCTTTCTTT. It encodes CASSQDSQSVEAFF.

This clonotype was found many times. This sequence joins TRBV7-2 and TRBJ2-3; 8 bases align to TRBD2. The germline V gene encodes CDR1 SGHTA and CDR2 FQGNSA. The CDR3 extends over 17 amino acids. J gave up 1 base and V 5 bases, and 11 bases lay outside the gene matches. As DNA, the CDR3 is TGTGCCAGCAGCCGGAGCCCGGGAGGGAGCGGCACAGATACGCAGTATTTT. Its translation: CASSRSPGGSGTDTQYF.

The chain employs TRBV5-6 and TRBJ1-5; tentatively, D is TRBD1 (5 bases). There are 15 residues in the CDR3. Trimming left V 4 bases short and J 1 base short, with 12 bases between. Germline V gives CDR1 SGHDT, CDR2 YYEEEE. CDR3 bases: TGTGCCAGCAGCACCGGGGGGGGAAGCAATCAGCCCCAGCATTTT. Protein product: CASSTGGGSNQPQHF.

The sample holds a few counts of this clonotype. The chain recombines TRBV18 with TRBJ1-2; D may be TRBD1 (6 bases). Trimming cost V 0 bases and J 2 bases, with 19 bases left between them. This CDR3 has 18 residues. CDR1 and CDR2 (germline): KGHSH, LQKENI. CDR3 DNA sequence: TGTGCCAGCTCACCACCATCGGGGTTAAATACAGGGAACTATGGCTACACCTTC. Amino acid sequence: CASSPPSGLNTGNYGYTF. The complete variable domain, with remaining parts taken from reference TRBV18 and TRBJ1-2, reads NAGVMQNPRHLVRRRGQEARLRCSPMKGHSHVYWYRQLPEEGLKFMVYLQKENIIDESGMPKERFSAEFPKEGPSILRIQQVVRGDSAAYFCASSPPSGLNTGNYGYTFGSGTRLTVV.

The chain has TRBV6-1 and TRBJ2-1; D is undetermined. CDR3 length: 14 residues. In germline, CDR1 is MNHNS, CDR2 SASEGT. The ends were cut back, 1 base at V and 2 bases at J, with 6 bases in the middle. The CDR3 DNA sequence: TGTGCCAGCAGTGAAGGCCTAGCCTACAATGAGCAGTTCTTC. Translation gives CASSEGLAYNEQFF.

In this sample, this clonotype turned up a few times. This rearrangement joins TRBV4-2 to TRBJ2-6; D call uncertain. V lost 1 base, J lost 2 bases, and 9 bases lay in between. This CDR3 region has 16 residues. Germline assignment: CDR1 LGHNA and CDR2 YNFKEQ. The CDR3: CASSQGIGAGANVLTF. For the CDR3, the DNA is TGTGCCAGCAGCCAAGGTATCGGCGCTGGGGCCAACGTCCTGACTTTC.

This clonotype came up a few times. Here the CDR3 DNA reads TGCAGTGTCCAGGGGTCCCCTCTTGAAGCTTTCTTT. This encodes CSVQGSPLEAFF. The chain combines TRBV20-1 with TRBJ1-1; TRBD1 might be the D (6 bases). The CDR3 totals 12 residues. V was trimmed by 7 bases and J by 7 bases, leaving 16 bases between them. The germline V gene has CDR1 DFQATT and CDR2 SNEGSKA (reference sequence).

This clonotype was counted many times. This chain uses TRBV7-2 with TRBJ1-1, with 7 nucleotides matching TRBD1. The CDR3 is made up of 15 amino acids. With V trimmed by 1 base and J by 3 bases, 5 bases remained unmatched. Germline V lookup: CDR1 SGHTA, CDR2 FQGNSA. The CDR3 sequence: CASSLGGGAYTEAFF. CDR3 DNA: TGTGCCAGCAGCTTAGGAGGGGGCGCTTACACTGAAGCTTTCTTT.

This clonotype was seen only a few times. The chain employs TRBV6-1 and TRBJ2-1; 9 nucleotides agree with TRBD1. J was trimmed by 6 bases and V by 5 bases; bases with no gene match: 5. This CDR3 is 14 amino acids long. The germline CDR1 and CDR2 sequences are MNHNS and SASEGT. The chain's CDR3 is CASSTGTGINEQFF. The CDR3 DNA is TGTGCCAGCAGTACCGGGACAGGGATCAATGAGCAGTTCTTC.

The rearrangement uses TRBV12-3 or TRBV12-4 and TRBJ2-2, with D perhaps matching TRBD2 (5 bases). V lost 7 bases and J lost 6, with 9 bases in between. This CDR3 has 12 residues. DNA of the CDR3: TGTGCCAGCAATATGAGGGCCGGGGAGCTGTTTTTT. Translated: CASNMRAGELFF.